The rows below give T cell receptor beta chains drawn from one sample of a study of T cell responses to AZD1222 COVID-19 vaccine. Measured with immunoSEQ multiplex PCR; TCRdb has only the in-frame clones, and not every one. The sample consists of about 130,000 clones, 80% to 95% of them appearing once. The sequenced sample was peripheral blood, obtained on day 0 of AZD1222 vaccination. These receptor sequences come from an adult in good health. Each CDR3 is given with its conserved first and last residue. The D gene is left open where the match is weak. The size of a clone is reported for some rows only, either as once, few or many, or as a class for expanded clones.

TRBJ2-3 - - TRBV6-5 CASNSGLDADTQYF TGTGCCAGTAACAGTGGACTGGATGCAGATACGCAGTATTTT
TRBJ1-6 - - TRBV2 CASSDRAGNSPLHF TGTGCCAGCAGTGACAGGGCGGGTAATTCACCCCTCCACTTT
TRBJ2-1 - - TRBV10-1 CASSEYEQFF TGCGCCAGCAGCGAATATGAGCAGTTCTTC
TRBJ1-6 - - TRBV6-4 CASKLGRSSYNSPLHF TGTGCCAGCAAACTGGGACGGAGCTCCTATAATTCACCCCTCCACTTT
TRBJ1-2 once - TRBV28 CASSSGYGYTF TGTGCCAGCAGTTCGGGGTATGGCTACACCTTC
TRBJ1-5 - TRBD1 TRBV19 CASRVGQGFQPQHF TGTGCCAGTAGGGTTGGACAGGGTTTTCAGCCCCAGCATTTT
TRBJ1-4 - - TRBV19 CASSIIGSTNEKLFF TGTGCCAGTAGTATTATAGGGAGCACTAATGAAAAACTGTTTTTT
TRBJ1-2 - - TRBV20-1 CSASNQGNYGYTF TGCAGTGCTAGTAACCAGGGGAACTATGGCTACACCTTC
TRBJ2-2 - - TRBV12-3/TRBV12-4 CASRLGLTGELFF TGTGCCAGCAGACTCGGGCTCACCGGGGAGCTGTTTTTT
TRBJ1-5 once - TRBV7-9 CASSFGENQPQHF TGTGCCAGCAGCTTTGGAGAGAATCAGCCCCAGCATTTT
TRBJ1-1 - TRBD1 TRBV19 CASQGAKGTEAFF TGTGCCTCACAGGGGGCGAAGGGTACTGAAGCTTTCTTT
TRBJ2-3 once - TRBV13 CASSLSPGRTTDTQYF TGTGCCAGCAGCTTATCCCCGGGACGCACTACGGATACGCAGTATTTT
TRBJ2-3 - - TRBV28 CASSPPGTRYLNTQYF TGTGCCAGCAGTCCTCCCGGGACCAGATATTTAAATACGCAGTATTTT
TRBJ2-1 - TRBD2 TRBV9 CASSSGLAGAGEQFF TGTGCCAGCAGCTCTGGACTAGCGGGAGCGGGCGAGCAGTTCTTC
TRBJ1-5 - - TRBV13 CASSLGQVQPQHF TGTGCCAGCAGCTTAGGCCAGGTTCAGCCCCAGCATTTT
TRBJ1-6 - - TRBV27 CASRDMGYNSPLHF TGTGCCAGCAGGGATATGGGCTATAATTCACCCCTCCACTTT
TRBJ2-7 - TRBD2 TRBV11-2 CASSPGRTYEQYF TGTGCCAGCAGCCCCGGGAGGACCTACGAGCAGTACTTC
TRBJ2-7 - - TRBV29-1 CSVGGGTNEQYF TGCAGCGTTGGGGGCGGGACAAACGAGCAGTACTTC
TRBJ2-2 - TRBD2 TRBV6-6 CASTVRGGANTGELFF TGTGCCAGCACCGTTCGTGGGGGGGCGAACACCGGGGAGCTGTTTTTT
TRBJ2-5 - TRBD2 TRBV27 CASSPGTSGSIQETQYF TGTGCCAGCAGTCCTGGGACTAGCGGGAGTATACAAGAGACCCAGTACTTC
TRBJ2-7 - TRBD2 TRBV7-2 CASRATSGVSYEQYF TGTGCCAGCAGGGCGACTAGCGGGGTCTCCTACGAGCAGTACTTC
TRBJ2-2 - TRBD2 TRBV19 CASRTSGPNTGELFF TGTGCCAGTAGGACTAGCGGGCCGAACACCGGGGAGCTGTTTTTT
TRBJ2-7 - - TRBV5-6 CASKQQGFYEQYF TGTGCCAGCAAACAACAGGGATTCTACGAGCAGTACTTC
TRBJ1-1 - - TRBV4-1 CASSQGWIGRNTEAFF TGCGCCAGCAGCCAAGGTTGGATAGGGAGGAACACTGAAGCTTTCTTT
TRBJ2-1 - TRBD2 TRBV29-1 CSVPPLAGANEQFF TGCAGCGTCCCCCCCCTAGCGGGAGCTAATGAGCAGTTCTTC
TRBJ2-1 - TRBD2 TRBV7-2 CASSPPGGLAVYNEQFF TGTGCCAGCAGCCCCCCCGGGGGACTAGCGGTATACAATGAGCAGTTCTTC
TRBJ2-5 - - TRBV11-2 CASSLDQAQQETQYF TGTGCCAGCAGCTTAGATCAGGCACAGCAAGAGACCCAGTACTTC
TRBJ1-6 - - TRBV28 CASMIGQSPLHF TGTGCCAGCATGATCGGACAGTCACCCCTCCACTTT
TRBJ1-1 - - TRBV6-5 CATCGQLNTEAFF TGTGCCACCTGTGGACAGCTGAACACTGAAGCTTTCTTT
TRBJ2-6 - - TRBV5-6 CASTRTGANVLTF TGTGCCAGCACCCGAACTGGGGCCAACGTCCTGACTTTC
TRBJ1-2 - - TRBV19 CASSILSGNYGYTF TGTGCCAGTAGTATCCTTTCGGGAAACTATGGCTACACCTTC
TRBJ2-2 - TRBD2 TRBV29-1 CSAGLAGTGELFF TGCAGCGCTGGACTAGCCGGCACCGGGGAGCTGTTTTTT